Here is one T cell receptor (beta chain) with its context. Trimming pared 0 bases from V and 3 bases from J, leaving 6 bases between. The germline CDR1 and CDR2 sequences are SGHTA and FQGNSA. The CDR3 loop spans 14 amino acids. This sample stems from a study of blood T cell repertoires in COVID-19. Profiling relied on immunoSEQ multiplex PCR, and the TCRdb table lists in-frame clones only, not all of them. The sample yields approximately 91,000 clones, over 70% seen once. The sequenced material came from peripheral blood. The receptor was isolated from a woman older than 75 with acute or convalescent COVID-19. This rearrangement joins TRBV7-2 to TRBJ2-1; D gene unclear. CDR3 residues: CASSLAGRYNEQFF. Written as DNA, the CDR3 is TGTGCCAGCAGCTTAGCGGGCCGCTACAATGAGCAGTTCTTC.